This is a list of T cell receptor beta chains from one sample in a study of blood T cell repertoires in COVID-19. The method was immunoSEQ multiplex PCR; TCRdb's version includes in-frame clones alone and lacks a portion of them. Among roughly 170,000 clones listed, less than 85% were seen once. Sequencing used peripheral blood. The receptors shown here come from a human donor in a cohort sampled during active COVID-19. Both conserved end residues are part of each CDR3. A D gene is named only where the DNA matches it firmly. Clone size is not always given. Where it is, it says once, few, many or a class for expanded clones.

CDR3aa: CASSLVSTRWQETQYF
CDR3nt: TGCGCCAGCAGCTTGGTGTCAACCCGGTGGCAAGAGACCCAGTACTTC
abundance: NA
v_gene: TRBV5-1
d_gene: NA
j_gene: TRBJ2-5

CDR3aa: CASSPSTTGYNEQYF
CDR3nt: TGTGCCAGCTCACCATCCACCACAGGCTACAACGAGCAGTACTTC
abundance: NA
v_gene: TRBV18
d_gene: NA
j_gene: TRBJ2-7

CDR3aa: CASRAGGLAPLHF
CDR3nt: TGTGCCAGTAGGGCAGGGGGTTTGGCACCCCTCCACTTT
abundance: few
v_gene: TRBV19
d_gene: TRBD1
j_gene: TRBJ1-6

CDR3aa: CASSLEGKHNNEQFF
CDR3nt: TGCGCCAGCAGCTTGGAGGGGAAGCATAACAATGAGCAGTTCTTC
abundance: NA
v_gene: TRBV5-1
d_gene: NA
j_gene: TRBJ2-1

CDR3aa: CASSPGQGEWGYTF
CDR3nt: TGTGCCAGCAGCCCCGGACAGGGCGAGTGGGGCTACACCTTC
abundance: NA
v_gene: TRBV11-2
d_gene: TRBD1
j_gene: TRBJ1-2

CDR3aa: CASSSLVGASTDTQYF
CDR3nt: TGTGCCAGCAGTTCCCTCGTAGGGGCTAGCACAGATACGCAGTATTTT
abundance: NA
v_gene: TRBV7-9
d_gene: NA
j_gene: TRBJ2-3

CDR3aa: CASSLANGVNEQFF
CDR3nt: TGTGCCAGCAGCTTAGCCAACGGGGTCAATGAGCAGTTCTTC
abundance: NA
v_gene: TRBV5-4
d_gene: NA
j_gene: TRBJ2-1

CDR3aa: CASSPSGGNEQFF
CDR3nt: TGTGCCAGCAGTCCCTCGGGAGGGAATGAGCAGTTCTTC
abundance: NA
v_gene: TRBV6-5
d_gene: TRBD2
j_gene: TRBJ2-1

CDR3aa: CSAGAGGKETQYF
CDR3nt: TGCAGCGCTGGCGCAGGGGGGAAAGAGACCCAGTACTTC
abundance: once
v_gene: TRBV29-1
d_gene: NA
j_gene: TRBJ2-5

CDR3aa: CASSPGSATNEKLFF
CDR3nt: TGTGCCAGTAGTCCGGGGAGTGCAACTAATGAAAAACTGTTTTTT
abundance: NA
v_gene: TRBV19
d_gene: NA
j_gene: TRBJ1-4

CDR3aa: CASSVSRVANYGYTF
CDR3nt: TGCGCCAGCAGCGTATCCAGGGTAGCTAACTATGGCTACACCTTC
abundance: NA
v_gene: TRBV5-1
d_gene: NA
j_gene: TRBJ1-2

CDR3aa: CASSLASFVHTQYF
CDR3nt: TGCGCCAGCAGCTTGGCGTCTTTCGTCCATACGCAGTATTTT
abundance: once
v_gene: TRBV5-1
d_gene: NA
j_gene: TRBJ2-3

CDR3aa: CATRPQGGMNTEAFF
CDR3nt: TGTGCCACCAGACCCCAGGGGGGTATGAACACTGAAGCTTTCTTT
abundance: few
v_gene: TRBV24-1
d_gene: TRBD1
j_gene: TRBJ1-1

CDR3aa: CASSFFPMSSYEQYF
CDR3nt: TGTGCCAGCAGCTTTTTTCCGATGAGCTCCTACGAGCAGTACTTC
abundance: many
v_gene: TRBV5-5
d_gene: NA
j_gene: TRBJ2-7

CDR3aa: CASSNSNYGYTF
CDR3nt: TGTGCCAGCAGCAACAGTAACTATGGCTACACCTTC
abundance: NA
v_gene: TRBV12-3/TRBV12-4
d_gene: NA
j_gene: TRBJ1-2

CDR3aa: CASSLGGQGEQFF
CDR3nt: TGTGCCAGCAGCTTAGGGGGGCAGGGTGAGCAGTTCTTC
abundance: few
v_gene: TRBV7-9
d_gene: NA
j_gene: TRBJ2-1

CDR3aa: CASSPIRRDRHQETQYF
CDR3nt: TGCGCCAGCAGTCCTATCAGGAGGGACAGACACCAAGAGACCCAGTACTTC
abundance: NA
v_gene: TRBV10-1
d_gene: NA
j_gene: TRBJ2-5

CDR3aa: CASSDPQGGEKLFF
CDR3nt: TGTGCCAGCAGTGACCCACAGGGGGGAGAAAAACTGTTTTTT
abundance: NA
v_gene: TRBV2
d_gene: TRBD1
j_gene: TRBJ1-4

CDR3aa: CASRQDRGAQYF
CDR3nt: TGTGCCAGCCGCCAGGACAGGGGGGCGCAGTATTTT
abundance: NA
v_gene: TRBV2
d_gene: TRBD1
j_gene: TRBJ2-3

CDR3aa: CSASGAGTSGALYNEQFF
CDR3nt: TGCAGTGCTAGTGGAGCCGGGACTAGCGGGGCTTTATACAATGAGCAGTTCTTC
abundance: NA
v_gene: TRBV20-1
d_gene: TRBD2
j_gene: TRBJ2-1

CDR3aa: CAWSAAGRRQPQHF
CDR3nt: TGTGCCTGGAGTGCGGCAGGGCGACGTCAGCCCCAGCATTTT
abundance: few
v_gene: TRBV30
d_gene: NA
j_gene: TRBJ1-5

CDR3aa: CASSQALQETQYF
CDR3nt: TGTGCCAGCAGCCAAGCCCTCCAAGAGACCCAGTACTTC
abundance: NA
v_gene: TRBV3-1/TRBV3-2
d_gene: NA
j_gene: TRBJ2-5

CDR3aa: CASIAPPSGAKNIQYF
CDR3nt: TGTGCCAGTATCGCCCCCCCTTCGGGAGCCAAAAACATTCAGTACTTC
abundance: NA
v_gene: TRBV19
d_gene: NA
j_gene: TRBJ2-4

CDR3aa: CASSFNRDTGELFF
CDR3nt: TGCGCCAGCAGCTTCAACAGGGATACCGGGGAGCTGTTTTTT
abundance: NA
v_gene: TRBV5-1
d_gene: NA
j_gene: TRBJ2-2

CDR3aa: CASTQDGSSYNEQFF
CDR3nt: TGTGCCAGCACCCAGGACGGGAGCTCCTACAATGAGCAGTTCTTC
abundance: few
v_gene: TRBV27
d_gene: NA
j_gene: TRBJ2-1

CDR3aa: CASSLRTGGMNTEAFF
CDR3nt: TGTGCCAGCAGCTTACGAACAGGGGGAATGAACACTGAAGCTTTCTTT
abundance: NA
v_gene: TRBV7-6
d_gene: TRBD1
j_gene: TRBJ1-1

CDR3aa: CASSEGHAQETQYF
CDR3nt: TGTGCCAGCAGCGAGGGACACGCTCAAGAGACCCAGTACTTC
abundance: NA
v_gene: TRBV9
d_gene: NA
j_gene: TRBJ2-5

CDR3aa: CASSQDQGGGEKLFF
CDR3nt: TGTGCCAGCAGCCAAGATCAGGGGGGTGGTGAAAAACTGTTTTTT
abundance: NA
v_gene: TRBV4-2
d_gene: TRBD1
j_gene: TRBJ1-4

CDR3aa: CATSVPGRGGNTIYF
CDR3nt: TGTGCCACCAGTGTGCCGGGAAGAGGTGGAAACACCATATATTTT
abundance: once
v_gene: TRBV24-1
d_gene: NA
j_gene: TRBJ1-3

CDR3aa: CASSPPRGGYNEQFF
CDR3nt: TGTGCCAGCAGCCCACCACGGGGAGGGTACAATGAGCAGTTCTTC
abundance: NA
v_gene: TRBV9
d_gene: TRBD2
j_gene: TRBJ2-1

CDR3aa: CASSESGRAGRQYF
CDR3nt: TGTGCCAGCAGTGAATCGGGTCGGGCAGGGCGGCAGTACTTC
abundance: NA
v_gene: TRBV2
d_gene: NA
j_gene: TRBJ2-7

CDR3aa: CASTKWGDSNQPQHF
CDR3nt: TGTGCCAGCACAAAATGGGGGGATAGCAATCAGCCCCAGCATTTT
abundance: once
v_gene: TRBV6-5
d_gene: NA
j_gene: TRBJ1-5

CDR3aa: CASSPGTGRTEQYF
CDR3nt: TGTGCCAGCTCACCCGGGACAGGGCGCACCGAGCAGTACTTC
abundance: NA
v_gene: TRBV18
d_gene: TRBD1
j_gene: TRBJ2-7

CDR3aa: CASKNRGRRGNTIYF
CDR3nt: TGTGCCAGCAAAAACAGGGGTCGCCGAGGAAACACCATATATTTT
abundance: NA
v_gene: TRBV6-7
d_gene: TRBD1
j_gene: TRBJ1-3

CDR3aa: CSARLQGGEYF
CDR3nt: TGCAGTGCTAGACTGCAGGGTGGGGAGTACTTC
abundance: NA
v_gene: TRBV20-1
d_gene: NA
j_gene: TRBJ2-7

CDR3aa: CASSPPDRGYEQYF
CDR3nt: TGTGCCAGCAGTCCCCCCGACAGGGGCTACGAGCAGTACTTC
abundance: NA
v_gene: TRBV27
d_gene: TRBD1
j_gene: TRBJ2-7

CDR3aa: CASAPVGGGPTGELFF
CDR3nt: TGCGCCAGCGCCCCTGTAGGGGGGGGCCCCACCGGGGAGCTGTTTTTT
abundance: NA
v_gene: TRBV5-1
d_gene: NA
j_gene: TRBJ2-2

CDR3aa: CATSSGQGADYGYTF
CDR3nt: TGTGCCACCAGTTCCGGACAGGGGGCTGACTATGGCTACACCTTC
abundance: NA
v_gene: TRBV15
d_gene: TRBD1
j_gene: TRBJ1-2

CDR3aa: CASSYPLRLAGESTDTQYF
CDR3nt: TGCGCCAGCAGCTACCCATTACGACTAGCGGGGGAAAGCACAGATACGCAGTATTTT
abundance: NA
v_gene: TRBV5-1
d_gene: TRBD2
j_gene: TRBJ2-3

CDR3aa: CASSPALRGVEAFF
CDR3nt: TGTGCCAGCAGTCCGGCATTGCGGGGGGTTGAAGCTTTCTTT
abundance: NA
v_gene: TRBV2
d_gene: NA
j_gene: TRBJ1-1

CDR3aa: CAWSPRGPYGYTF
CDR3nt: TGTGCCTGGAGTCCTAGGGGGCCCTATGGCTACACCTTC
abundance: NA
v_gene: TRBV30
d_gene: TRBD1
j_gene: TRBJ1-2

CDR3aa: CASSLWAMNTEAFF
CDR3nt: TGTGCCAGCAGCTTATGGGCGATGAACACTGAAGCTTTCTTT
abundance: NA
v_gene: TRBV11-2
d_gene: NA
j_gene: TRBJ1-1

CDR3aa: CASSTLQGPYEQYF
CDR3nt: TGTGCCAGTAGTACCCTACAGGGCCCCTACGAGCAGTACTTC
abundance: NA
v_gene: TRBV19
d_gene: NA
j_gene: TRBJ2-7

CDR3aa: CATSAGDYYGYTF
CDR3nt: TGTGCCACGAGTGCCGGGGATTACTATGGCTACACCTTC
abundance: NA
v_gene: TRBV24-1
d_gene: NA
j_gene: TRBJ1-2

CDR3aa: CASQRTGHSYEQYF
CDR3nt: TGTGCCAGCCAGCGGACAGGGCATAGCTACGAGCAGTACTTC
abundance: NA
v_gene: TRBV27
d_gene: TRBD1
j_gene: TRBJ2-7

CDR3aa: CASSLLSGGETEAFF
CDR3nt: TGTGCCAGCAGTTTATTGTCCGGGGGGGAAACTGAAGCTTTCTTT
abundance: few
v_gene: TRBV27
d_gene: NA
j_gene: TRBJ1-1

CDR3aa: CASSATGSGYTF
CDR3nt: TGTGCCAGCAGCGCCACAGGGAGCGGCTACACCTTC
abundance: NA
v_gene: TRBV9
d_gene: NA
j_gene: TRBJ1-2

CDR3aa: CASSPTGSNEKLFF
CDR3nt: TGTGCCAGCAGCCCCACAGGGTCTAATGAAAAACTGTTTTTT
abundance: NA
v_gene: TRBV25-1
d_gene: NA
j_gene: TRBJ1-4

CDR3aa: CASSLNAAYNEQFF
CDR3nt: TGCGCCAGCAGCTTGAATGCGGCTTACAATGAGCAGTTCTTC
abundance: few
v_gene: TRBV5-1
d_gene: NA
j_gene: TRBJ2-1

CDR3aa: CASTVAGIPEAFF
CDR3nt: TGTGCCAGCACCGTTGCAGGGATCCCTGAAGCTTTCTTT
abundance: NA
v_gene: TRBV14
d_gene: NA
j_gene: TRBJ1-1

CDR3aa: CASSFSRDNKAFF
CDR3nt: TGTGCCAGCAGCTTCTCCCGGGACAATAAAGCTTTCTTT
abundance: NA
v_gene: TRBV11-2
d_gene: NA
j_gene: TRBJ1-1

CDR3aa: CASSPGSLAGTGETQYF
CDR3nt: TGTGCCAGTAGCCCGGGGAGTCTAGCGGGGACGGGAGAGACCCAGTACTTC
abundance: NA
v_gene: TRBV19
d_gene: TRBD2
j_gene: TRBJ2-5

CDR3aa: CASSRWGQGAYEQYF
CDR3nt: TGTGCCAGCAGCCGCTGGGGACAGGGGGCCTACGAGCAGTACTTC
abundance: NA
v_gene: TRBV27
d_gene: TRBD1
j_gene: TRBJ2-7

CDR3aa: CSVQWTGRETQYF
CDR3nt: TGCAGCGTTCAATGGACAGGGCGGGAGACCCAGTACTTC
abundance: NA
v_gene: TRBV29-1
d_gene: TRBD1
j_gene: TRBJ2-5

CDR3aa: CASSLGPGREQETQYF
CDR3nt: TGTGCCAGCAGCTTAGGTCCAGGGAGGGAGCAAGAGACCCAGTACTTC
abundance: NA
v_gene: TRBV7-3
d_gene: TRBD2
j_gene: TRBJ2-5